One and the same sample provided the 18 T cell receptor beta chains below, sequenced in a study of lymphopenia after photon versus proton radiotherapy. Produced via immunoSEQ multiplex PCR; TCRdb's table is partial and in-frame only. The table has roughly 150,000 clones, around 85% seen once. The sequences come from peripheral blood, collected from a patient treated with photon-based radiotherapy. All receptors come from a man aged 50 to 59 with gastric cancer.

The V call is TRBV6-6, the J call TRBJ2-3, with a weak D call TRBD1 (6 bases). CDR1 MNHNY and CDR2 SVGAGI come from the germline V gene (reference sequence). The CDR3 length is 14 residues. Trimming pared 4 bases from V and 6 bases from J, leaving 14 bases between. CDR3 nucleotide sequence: TGTGCCAGCAGTTTTCTACAGGGTAGGGATACGCAGTATTTT. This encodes CASSFLQGRDTQYF.

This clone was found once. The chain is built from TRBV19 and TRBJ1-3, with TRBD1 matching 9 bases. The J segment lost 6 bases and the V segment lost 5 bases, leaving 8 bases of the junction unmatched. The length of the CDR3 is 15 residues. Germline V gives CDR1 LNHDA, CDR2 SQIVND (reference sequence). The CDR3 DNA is TGTGCCAGTAGTTTCGGGACAGGGTACGAAAACACCATATATTTT. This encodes CASSFGTGYENTIYF.

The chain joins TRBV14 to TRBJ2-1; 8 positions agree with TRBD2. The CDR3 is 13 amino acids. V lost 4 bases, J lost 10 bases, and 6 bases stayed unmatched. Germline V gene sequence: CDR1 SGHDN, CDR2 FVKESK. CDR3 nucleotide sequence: TGTGCCAGCAGCCCCGGACTAGCACGCGAGCAGTTCTTC. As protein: CASSPGLAREQFF. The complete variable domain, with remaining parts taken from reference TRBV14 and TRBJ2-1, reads EAGVTQFPSHSVIEKGQTVTLRCDPISGHDNLYWYRRVMGKEIKFLLHFVKESKQDESGMPNNRFLAERTGGTYSTLKVQPAELEDSGVYFCASSPGLAREQFFGPGTRLTVL.

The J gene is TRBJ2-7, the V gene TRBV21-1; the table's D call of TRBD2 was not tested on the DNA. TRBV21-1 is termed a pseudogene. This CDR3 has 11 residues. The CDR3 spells CASSKLYEQYF. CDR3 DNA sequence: TGTGCCAGCAGCAAACTGTACGAGCAGTACTTC.

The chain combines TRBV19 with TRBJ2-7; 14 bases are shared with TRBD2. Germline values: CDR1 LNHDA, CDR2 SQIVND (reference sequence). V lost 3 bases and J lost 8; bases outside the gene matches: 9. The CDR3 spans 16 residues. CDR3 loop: CASSIKPGLAGEKQYF. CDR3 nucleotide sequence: TGTGCCAGTAGTATCAAGCCGGGACTAGCGGGAGAAAAGCAGTACTTC. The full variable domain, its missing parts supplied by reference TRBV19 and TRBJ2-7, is DGGITQSPKYLFRKEGQNVTLSCEQNLNHDAMYWYRQDPGQGLRLIYYSQIVNDFQKGDIAEGYSVSREKKESFPLTVTSAQKNPTAFYLCASSIKPGLAGEKQYFGPGTRLTVT.

The chain's CDR3 is CASSHLKRENADTQYF. In nucleotides, the CDR3 is TGTGCCAGCAGCCACCTCAAGCGGGAGAACGCAGATACGCAGTATTTT. The J gene is TRBJ2-3, the V gene TRBV6-7, with TRBD2 matching over 8 bases. TRBV6-7 is marked as an open reading frame, function uncertain. Trimming at V came to 6 bases and at J to 4 bases, leaving 12 bases not matched to a gene. This CDR3 has 16 residues.

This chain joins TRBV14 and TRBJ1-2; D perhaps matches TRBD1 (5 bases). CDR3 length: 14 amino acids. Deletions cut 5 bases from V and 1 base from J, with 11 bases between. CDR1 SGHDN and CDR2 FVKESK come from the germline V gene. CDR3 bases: TGTGCCAGCAGCTTTTTGACAGATAACTATGGCTACACCTTC. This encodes CASSFLTDNYGYTF. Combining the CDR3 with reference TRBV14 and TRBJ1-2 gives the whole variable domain EAGVTQFPSHSVIEKGQTVTLRCDPISGHDNLYWYRRVMGKEIKFLLHFVKESKQDESGMPNNRFLAERTGGTYSTLKVQPAELEDSGVYFCASSFLTDNYGYTFGSGTRLTVV.

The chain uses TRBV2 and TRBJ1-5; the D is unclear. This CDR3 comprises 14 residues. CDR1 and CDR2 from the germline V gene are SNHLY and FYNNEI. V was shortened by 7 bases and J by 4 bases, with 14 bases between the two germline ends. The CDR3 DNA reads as TGTGCCAGCAAGAGGGAAGTTGGGAATCAGCCCCAGCATTTT. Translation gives CASKREVGNQPQHF.

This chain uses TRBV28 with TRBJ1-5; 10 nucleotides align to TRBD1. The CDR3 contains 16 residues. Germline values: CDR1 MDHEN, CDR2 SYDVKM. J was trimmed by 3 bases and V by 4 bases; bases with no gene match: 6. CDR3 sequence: CASSSPGQGPNQPQHF. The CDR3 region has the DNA TGTGCCAGCAGTTCTCCGGGACAGGGGCCCAATCAGCCCCAGCATTTT. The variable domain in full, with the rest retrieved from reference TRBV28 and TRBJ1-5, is DVKVTQSSRYLVKRTGEKVFLECVQDMDHENMFWYRQDPGLGLRLIYFSYDVKMKEKGDIPEGYSVSREKKERFSLILESASTNQTSMYLCASSSPGQGPNQPQHFGDGTRLSIL.

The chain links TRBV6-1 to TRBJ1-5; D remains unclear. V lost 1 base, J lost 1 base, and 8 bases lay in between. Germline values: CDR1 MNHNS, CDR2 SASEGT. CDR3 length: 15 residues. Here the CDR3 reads CASSEVGASNQPQHF. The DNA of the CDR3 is TGTGCCAGCAGTGAAGTGGGCGCAAGCAATCAGCCCCAGCATTTT.

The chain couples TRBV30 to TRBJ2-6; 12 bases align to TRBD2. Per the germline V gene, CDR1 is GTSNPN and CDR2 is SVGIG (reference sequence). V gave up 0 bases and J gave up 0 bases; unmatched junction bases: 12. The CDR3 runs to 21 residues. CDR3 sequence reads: CAWSVYGASGRVISGANVLTF. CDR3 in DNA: TGTGCCTGGAGTGTTTATGGGGCTAGCGGGAGGGTTATCTCTGGGGCCAACGTCCTGACTTTC.

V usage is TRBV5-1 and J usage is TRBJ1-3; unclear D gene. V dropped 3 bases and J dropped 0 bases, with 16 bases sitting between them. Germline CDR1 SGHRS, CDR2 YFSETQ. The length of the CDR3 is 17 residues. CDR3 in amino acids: CASSSGNVGSSGNTIYF. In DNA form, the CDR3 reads TGCGCCAGCAGCTCTGGCAACGTCGGGAGCTCTGGAAACACCATATATTTT.

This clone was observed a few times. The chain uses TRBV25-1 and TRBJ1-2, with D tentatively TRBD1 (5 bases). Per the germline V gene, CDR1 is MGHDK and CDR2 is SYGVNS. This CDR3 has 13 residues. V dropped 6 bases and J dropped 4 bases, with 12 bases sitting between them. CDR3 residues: CASRRPGGYGYTF. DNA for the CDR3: TGTGCCAGCAGACGACCGGGGGGCTATGGCTACACCTTC.

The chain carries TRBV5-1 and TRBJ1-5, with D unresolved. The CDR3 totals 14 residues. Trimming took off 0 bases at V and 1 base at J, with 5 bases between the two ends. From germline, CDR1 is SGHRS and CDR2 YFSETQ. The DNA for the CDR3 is TGCGCCAGCAGCTTGGGCGGAAGCAATCAGCCCCAGCATTTT. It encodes CASSLGGSNQPQHF.

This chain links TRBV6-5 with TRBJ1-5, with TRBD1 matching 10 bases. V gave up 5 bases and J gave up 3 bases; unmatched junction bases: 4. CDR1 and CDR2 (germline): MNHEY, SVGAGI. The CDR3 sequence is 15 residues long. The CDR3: CASSRGTGDNQPQHF. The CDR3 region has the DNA TGTGCCAGCAGTCGCGGGACAGGGGACAATCAGCCCCAGCATTTT.

The CDR3 nucleotides are TGTGCCAGCACGGCGATGTCAGATACGCAGTATTTT. This sequence encodes CASTAMSDTQYF. V gene TRBV9 combines with J gene TRBJ2-3; D is uncertain. Trimming shortened V by 6 bases and J by 4 bases, and 9 bases separated the two germline ends. Germline CDR1 reads SGDLS; CDR2 reads YYNGEE. The CDR3 runs to 12 residues. Using reference TRBV9 and TRBJ2-3 for the parts outside the CDR3, the full variable domain is DSGVTQTPKHLITATGQRVTLRCSPRSGDLSVYWYQQSLDQGLQFLIQYYNGEERAKGNILERFSAQQFPDLHSELNLSSLELGDSALYFCASTAMSDTQYFGPGTRLTVL.

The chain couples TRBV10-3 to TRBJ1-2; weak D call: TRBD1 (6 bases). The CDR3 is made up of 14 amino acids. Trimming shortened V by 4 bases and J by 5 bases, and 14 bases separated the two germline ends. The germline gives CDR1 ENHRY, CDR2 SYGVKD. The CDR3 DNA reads TGTGCCATCAGTGCAGGGAAGGGGGGTTATGGCTACACCTTC. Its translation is CAISAGKGGYGYTF.

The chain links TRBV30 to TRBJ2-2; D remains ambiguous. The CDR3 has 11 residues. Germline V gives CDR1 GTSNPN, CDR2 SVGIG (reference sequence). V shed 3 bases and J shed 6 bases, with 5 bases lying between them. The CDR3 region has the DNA TGTGCCTGGAGGGGCGCCGGGGAGCTGTTTTTT. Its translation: CAWRGAGELFF.